The source of this TCR beta chain is a study of identical twins (dated by TCRdb to the mid-2010s). Looking at the study overall: To test whether fetal clonotypes persist, the study used deep sequencing on TCR alpha and beta repertoires from monozygotic twins, unrelated adults of various ages, and cord blood. To rule out contamination, replicate twin experiments were performed at different times with different library preparation protocols. General conclusions and limits of the study: Out-of-frame TCR alpha sharing in monozygotic twins was systematically underestimated by recombination models, whereas sharing between unrelated individuals was in agreement with the recombination models. Zero-insertion analyses could be partly confounded by invariant T cells such as MAIT and iNKT, although diverse VJ usage argued against such confounding for most clonotypes. Abundant cord blood beta clonotypes carried fewer insertions; young adult naive repertoires showed a weaker similar trend, while memory repertoires showed none. Compared with coincidental sharing between unrelated individuals, out-of-frame TCR alpha sequences shared between twins showed an excess of sequences with low generation probability. The excess sharing between twins in beta out-of-frame sequences was weaker because fewer shared sequences reduced the signal-to-noise ratio. Conclusions relied on cross-sectional statistical analysis, since the same donors could not be followed over many years.

Reading from cysteine to phenylalanine, the CDR3 counts 15 amino acids. CDR3 DNA is the only sequence kept; it has 45 bases, read in frame from the first base. The germline V gene specifies SGHRS as CDR1 and YFSETQ as CDR2. Every donor in the study was a healthy Caucasian. Three pairs of female monozygotic twins, all aged roughly 18 to 29 years, were included in the twin cohort. Using Miltenyi CD45RO+ enrichment and human naive T-cell isolation kits, memory (CD45RO+) and naive T cells were isolated from PBMC. The library was built by means of 5' RACE. The sequencing machine was an Illumina HiSeq 2000. A universal primer binding site was added through template switching, and the final cDNA carried a unique molecular identifier so that TCR cDNA molecules could be counted accurately. Specific primers in the conserved constant-segment region were used to synthesize first-strand cDNA for the TCR alpha and beta chains. To control for contamination, each cDNA library was double barcoded with a SMART-Mk sample barcode plus Illumina barcodes. TruSeq adapter sequences along with Illumina sample barcodes were introduced in two successive PCR steps. Sequencing of the TCR alpha and beta cDNA libraries was done on the Illumina HiSeq platform using custom primers. In the paper's pipeline: Raw reads were processed with MiGEC to extract unique molecular identifiers, and MiXCR was used to determine CDR3 positions. For each individual, recombination models were inferred using an EM algorithm with the repgenHMM and IGoR tools. The analysis of shared clonotypes was done with the tcR package in R, with sharing normalized by the product of cloneset sizes. To study raw recombination without the effects of thymic and clonal selection, out-of-frame nonproductive sequences were analyzed. The public reads were reprocessed in TCRdb via fastp at Q25 and MiXCR, keeping in-frame beta chains. Rows matching on CDR3 protein sequence are summarized as one entry with the most common DNA and genes. The V and J calls follow TCRdb's processing rather than the paper's. In all, the sample holds approximately 280,000 distinct CDR3 sequences, and approximately 8% of those were seen once. The ten largest clones take up around 2.1% of the sample.

Comment on this clonotype: What antigen it recognizes has not been identified. A junction end diverges from the germline sequence, so it may reflect a read error.

The same sample was also used in a study of yellow fever vaccine responses in identical twins. The second paper states: According to the authors, in identical twins the way T cells responded to vaccination appeared partly convergent and partly personalized. Focusing on identical twins, the study followed the T cell clones that responded to the vaccine, and did so with precision.

The sequence was collected from a young woman in good health. This chain is built from TRBV5-1 and TRBJ1-1, and 9 junction bases match TRBD1. The sequenced material came from memory (CD45RO+) T cells sorted from blood. Interpreted using the paper, the cell subset or site label stands for: CD45RO+ enriched T cells. The nucleotide sequence reads as follows: TGCGCCAGCAGCTTGTCTGGGACAGGGAACTCTGAAGCTTTCTTT. It translates to CASSLSGTGNSEAFF.